This entry is about one T cell receptor beta chain. Its matching antigen is unknown. This specimen comes from a study of T cell responses to AZD1222 COVID-19 vaccine. Broader study findings: Clonal diversity was possibly underestimated; the donors were predominantly white British and more often female. The study found Spike-specific TCR breadth and depth rose after two AZD1222 doses.

This CDR3 spans 13 amino acids. The V and J ends lost 7 bases and 5 bases respectively, with 14 bases between them. Germline CDR1 and CDR2: MNHNY and SVGAGI (reference sequence). The assay was immunoSEQ multiplex PCR, and TCRdb's table has in-frame clones only and misses some. Of nearly 90,000 clones listed, approximately 89% were seen once; the top ten hold around 5.5%. This clonotype was sampled from an adult who received the AZD1222 COVID-19 vaccine. The sample was peripheral blood, taken 28 days after the second AZD1222 dose. This chain connects TRBV6-6 to TRBJ2-5, with TRBD1 as a possible D gene (6 bases). CDR3 residues: CASKPGVIETQYF. The CDR3 DNA follows: TGTGCCAGCAAACCAGGGGTTATCGAGACCCAGTACTTC.